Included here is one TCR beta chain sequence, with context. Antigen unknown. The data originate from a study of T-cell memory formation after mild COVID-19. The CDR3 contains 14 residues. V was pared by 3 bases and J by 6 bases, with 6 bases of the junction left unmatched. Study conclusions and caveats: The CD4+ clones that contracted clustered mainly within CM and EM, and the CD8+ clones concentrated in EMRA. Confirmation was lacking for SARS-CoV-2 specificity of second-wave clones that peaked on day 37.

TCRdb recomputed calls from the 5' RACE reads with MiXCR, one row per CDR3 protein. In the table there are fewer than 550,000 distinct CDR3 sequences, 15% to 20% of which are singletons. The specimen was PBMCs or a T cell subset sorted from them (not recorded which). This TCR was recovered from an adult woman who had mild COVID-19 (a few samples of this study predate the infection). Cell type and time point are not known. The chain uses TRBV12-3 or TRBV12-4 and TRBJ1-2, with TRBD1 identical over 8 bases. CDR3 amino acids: CASSFLAGGNGYTF. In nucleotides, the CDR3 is TGTGCCAGCAGTTTTCTTGCAGGGGGCAATGGCTACACCTTC.